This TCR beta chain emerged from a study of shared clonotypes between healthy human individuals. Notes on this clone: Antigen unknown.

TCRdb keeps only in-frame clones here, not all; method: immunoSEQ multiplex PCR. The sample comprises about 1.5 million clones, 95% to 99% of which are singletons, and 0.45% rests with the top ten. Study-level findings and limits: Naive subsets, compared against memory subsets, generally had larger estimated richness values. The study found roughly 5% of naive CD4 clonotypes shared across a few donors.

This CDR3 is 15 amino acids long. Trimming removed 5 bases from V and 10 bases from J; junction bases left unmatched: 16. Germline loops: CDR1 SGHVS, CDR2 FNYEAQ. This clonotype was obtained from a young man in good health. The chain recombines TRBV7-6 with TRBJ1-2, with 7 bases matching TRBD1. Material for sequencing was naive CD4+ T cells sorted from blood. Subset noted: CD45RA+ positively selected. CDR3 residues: CASSARQGRSSSYTF. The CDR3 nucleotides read TGTGCCAGCAGCGCCCGACAGGGCCGGTCTTCGTCCTACACCTTC.